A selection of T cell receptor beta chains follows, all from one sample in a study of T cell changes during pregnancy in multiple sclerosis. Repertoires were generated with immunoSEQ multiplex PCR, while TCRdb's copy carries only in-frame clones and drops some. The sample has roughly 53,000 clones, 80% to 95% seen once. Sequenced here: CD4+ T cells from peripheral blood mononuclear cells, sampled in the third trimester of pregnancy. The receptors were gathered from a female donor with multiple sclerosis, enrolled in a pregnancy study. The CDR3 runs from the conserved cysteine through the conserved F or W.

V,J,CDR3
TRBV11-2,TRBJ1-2,CASSSHFRGANYGYTF
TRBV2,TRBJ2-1,CASSEGEQAYNEQFF
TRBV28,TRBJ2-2,CASLDAGAGELFF
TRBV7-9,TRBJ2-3,CASSRGGKTDTQYF
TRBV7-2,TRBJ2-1,CASSVRGGSYEQFF
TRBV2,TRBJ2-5,CASSAGGQETQYF
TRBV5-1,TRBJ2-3,CASSSLGDPTDTQYF
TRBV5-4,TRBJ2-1,CASSSGGLAGYNEQFF
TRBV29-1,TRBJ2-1,CSVVERLIYNEQFF
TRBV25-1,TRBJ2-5,CASSEFQGEATATQYF
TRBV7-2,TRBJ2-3,CASSLSSGYSTDTQYF
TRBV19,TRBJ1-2,CASRPTGPNYGYTF
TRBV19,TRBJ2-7,CASSDRGSSYEQYF
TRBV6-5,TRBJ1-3,CASSRDRVWYF
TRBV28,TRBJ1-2,CASSRSGSVTFFTYGYTF
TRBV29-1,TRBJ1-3,CSVELRSGNTIYF
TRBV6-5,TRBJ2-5,CASSQPLGGVETQYF
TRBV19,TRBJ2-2,CASIEGVGGELFF
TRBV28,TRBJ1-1,CASSPAAPGGFTEAFF
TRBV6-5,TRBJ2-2,CASSYFRTGELFF
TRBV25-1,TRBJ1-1,CASRMTGVTEAFF
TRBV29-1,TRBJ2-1,CSASGISYNEQFF
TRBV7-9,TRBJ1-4,CASSLVRQVLNEKLFF
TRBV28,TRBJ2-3,CASSFERGSTDTQYF
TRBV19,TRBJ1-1,CASSTRQMNTEAFF
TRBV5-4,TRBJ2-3,CASSSRTSGSTDTQYF
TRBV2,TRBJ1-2,CASSRDSNYGYTF
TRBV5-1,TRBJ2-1,CASSLSNEQFF
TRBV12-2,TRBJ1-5,CASRFPSFADRGRQPQHF
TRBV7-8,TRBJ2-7,CASSLAVSSGIISYEQYF
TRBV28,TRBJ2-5,CASSFGLAGGLETQYF
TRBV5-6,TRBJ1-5,CASSLGQNQPQHF
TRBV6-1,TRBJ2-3,CASSEAPGLTDTQYF
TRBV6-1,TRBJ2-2,CASSALAGTGITGELFF
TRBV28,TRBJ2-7,CAAGGDLNGYEQYF
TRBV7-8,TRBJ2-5,CASSPPREPQETQYF
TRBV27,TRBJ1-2,CASSLGTGARTNYGYTF
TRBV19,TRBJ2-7,CASSTEAGPLREQYF
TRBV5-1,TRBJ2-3,CASSSLGFGTDTQYF
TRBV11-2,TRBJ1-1,CASSPDRGHEAFF
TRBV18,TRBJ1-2,CASSPDRGYGYTF
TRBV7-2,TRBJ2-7,CASSLAGTRTYEQYF
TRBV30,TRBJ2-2,CAWSPLAGRDTGELFF
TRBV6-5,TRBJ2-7,CASSYSGTGGYEQYF
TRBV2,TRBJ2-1,CASSEGPLQFF
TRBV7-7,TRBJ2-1,CASSPRIAGDNEQFF
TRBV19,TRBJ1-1,CASSIVAEGEAFF
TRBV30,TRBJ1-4,CAWKVEAATNEKLFF
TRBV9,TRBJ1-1,CASSASGTGVRKAFF
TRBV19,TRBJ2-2,CASRGGRAPNTGELFF
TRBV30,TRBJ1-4,CAWSSRQGNEKLFF
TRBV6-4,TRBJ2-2,CASGKVVRLAGGRGELFF
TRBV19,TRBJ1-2,CASTSLAGQGAPDGYTF
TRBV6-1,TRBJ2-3,CASGGQTNTQYF
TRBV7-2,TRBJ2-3,CASSLVGSGGQRTDTQYF
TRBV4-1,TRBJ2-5,CASSQEGVNHQETQYF
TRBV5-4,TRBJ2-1,CASSSQRDRGNEQFF
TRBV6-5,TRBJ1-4,CASSYGRVGEKLFF
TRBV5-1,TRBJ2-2,CASKVDAGASGELFF